These T cell receptor beta chains were read from a single sample in a study of shared clonotypes between healthy human individuals. Here immunoSEQ multiplex PCR was the method, and the copy in TCRdb shows in-frame clones only, minus some. The table shows about 1.1 million clones, with around 78% occurring only once. The sequencing sample was made of memory CD4+ T cells from PBMCs. The source is a man aged 18 to 30 in good health. Some clones in this sample may be carry-over from other donors' samples. The CDR3 runs from the conserved cysteine through the conserved F or W. The order of the fields is D gene, clone size, J gene, V gene, CDR3 DNA, CDR3 protein. D genes are given only for firm matches. Size is stated for part of the rows, as once, few or many counts, or as a class when the clone is expanded.

D: .; size: .; J: TRBJ2-2; V: TRBV5-1; DNA: TGCGCCAGCAGCTTAACAGGGAATCCGAACACCGGGGAGCTGTTTTTT; CDR3: CASSLTGNPNTGELFF
D: .; size: few; J: TRBJ1-1; V: TRBV28; DNA: TGTGCCAGCAGCCTCGGTACTGAAGCTTTCTTT; CDR3: CASSLGTEAFF
D: .; size: .; J: TRBJ2-1; V: TRBV7-3; DNA: TGTGCCAGCAGCTTAACCAGGCAGAGTGAGCAGTTCTTC; CDR3: CASSLTRQSEQFF
D: TRBD2; size: .; J: TRBJ2-2; V: TRBV9; DNA: TGTGCCAGCAGCGTAGGGGGAGGGTGGACCGGGGAGCTGTTTTTT; CDR3: CASSVGGGWTGELFF
D: TRBD1; size: .; J: TRBJ2-3; V: TRBV27; DNA: TGTGCCAGCAGTTTTTGGGTGGGACAGGGGATCACAGATACGCAGTATTTT; CDR3: CASSFWVGQGITDTQYF
D: .; size: .; J: TRBJ1-3; V: TRBV30; DNA: TGTGCCTGGGGACGGGGCTCTGGAAACACCATATATTTT; CDR3: CAWGRGSGNTIYF
D: TRBD2; size: .; J: TRBJ2-1; V: TRBV6-6; DNA: TGTGCCAGCGGGACTAAGCAGAATGAGCAGTTCTTC; CDR3: CASGTKQNEQFF
D: .; size: .; J: TRBJ2-6; V: TRBV11-2; DNA: TGTGCCAGCAGCTTGTTCCGTCCAGGCTCTGGGGCCAACGTCCTGACTTTC; CDR3: CASSLFRPGSGANVLTF
D: TRBD2; size: .; J: TRBJ2-7; V: TRBV25-1; DNA: TGTGCCAGCAGTGATACAACGGGAGGGAGCTCCTACGAGCAGTACTTC; CDR3: CASSDTTGGSSYEQYF
D: .; size: .; J: TRBJ2-4; V: TRBV4-2; DNA: TGTGCCAGCAGCCAAGATGGGGGCGGGAGCGGTCGAGACATTCAGTACTTC; CDR3: CASSQDGGGSGRDIQYF
D: .; size: .; J: TRBJ2-7; V: TRBV28; DNA: TGTGCCAGCATGGGGCAGGGCAACTACGAGCAGTACTTC; CDR3: CASMGQGNYEQYF
D: .; size: .; J: TRBJ2-3; V: TRBV7-3; DNA: TGTGCCAGCAGCTTATCTAAGTCAGATACGCAGTATTTT; CDR3: CASSLSKSDTQYF
D: .; size: .; J: TRBJ2-5; V: TRBV9; DNA: TGTGCCAGCAGTTTTGGGGTGGTGGGGGAGACCCAGTACTTC; CDR3: CASSFGVVGETQYF
D: .; size: once; J: TRBJ2-1; V: TRBV4-3; DNA: TGCGCCAGCAGCCAAGACAGGGGTAGTTACTACAATGAGCAGTTCTTC; CDR3: CASSQDRGSYYNEQFF
D: TRBD1; size: .; J: TRBJ1-1; V: TRBV29-1; DNA: TGCAGCGTTGATTCCCAGGGGGTAGGCACTGAAGCTTTCTTT; CDR3: CSVDSQGVGTEAFF
D: .; size: .; J: TRBJ2-3; V: TRBV19; DNA: TGTGCCAGTAGTATAGGGGTCACAGATACGCAGTATTTT; CDR3: CASSIGVTDTQYF
D: TRBD1; size: few; J: TRBJ2-7; V: TRBV27; DNA: TGTGCCAGCAGCCCCGGGACAGGGACCGGCGAGCAGTACTTC; CDR3: CASSPGTGTGEQYF
D: .; size: .; J: TRBJ2-1; V: TRBV7-2; DNA: TGTGCCAGCAGCACAGGTGGTGACGGCCATGAGCAGTTCTTC; CDR3: CASSTGGDGHEQFF
D: .; size: few; J: TRBJ1-5; V: TRBV19; DNA: TGTGCCAGTAGGGGCCACCAGGCAGGGGATCAGCCCCAGCATTTT; CDR3: CASRGHQAGDQPQHF
D: TRBD2; size: few; J: TRBJ2-1; V: TRBV10-2; DNA: TGCGCCAGCAGTCCCCTAGCGGGAAGTTACAATGAGCAGTTCTTC; CDR3: CASSPLAGSYNEQFF
D: .; size: .; J: TRBJ2-2; V: TRBV6-5; DNA: TGTGCCAGCAGTTACTCGGGGACCGGGCCCGGGGAGCTGTTTTTT; CDR3: CASSYSGTGPGELFF
D: .; size: few; J: TRBJ1-5; V: TRBV18; DNA: TGTGCCAGCTCACCCGGAAGGGACCAGCCCCAGCATTTT; CDR3: CASSPGRDQPQHF
D: .; size: .; J: TRBJ1-1; V: TRBV7-2; DNA: TGTGCCAGCAGCTTAGATTTAGGAGGGAACACTGAAGCTTTCTTT; CDR3: CASSLDLGGNTEAFF